These 22 T cell receptor beta chains originate from one sample sequenced in a study of CXCR3-negative and CXCR3-positive naive CD8 T cells. Libraries were UMI-labeled 5' RACE TRB cDNA. TCRdb reanalyzed the 5' RACE reads, giving one entry per CDR3 protein sequence and no DNA. The listing records about 130,000 distinct CDR3 sequences. Input material: naive CXCR3- CD8+ T cells from blood. The subset: CD45RO-CCR7+CD27+CD95- naive CD8+ T cells lacking CXCR3 (TNR3-). The receptors come from a human donor in good health. Some clones in this sample may be carry-over from other donors' samples.

The chain combines TRBV12-3 or TRBV12-4 with TRBJ2-3; TCRdb gives TRBD1 as the D gene, but with no DNA this cannot be confirmed. The CDR3 extends over 13 amino acids. This chain's CDR3 is CASMDSDTDTQYF.

This chain uses TRBV12-3 or TRBV12-4 with TRBJ1-2; TCRdb's D gene call, TRBD1, goes unchecked for lack of DNA. CDR3 length: 15 amino acids. This CDR3 reads CASSPRDRGSYGYTF.

CDR3 residues: CASSFRGENEQFF. The V call is TRBV7-9, the J call TRBJ2-1; the TCRdb D gene call, TRBD1, has no DNA to confirm it. This CDR3 has 13 amino acids. CDR1 and CDR2 (germline): SEHNR, FQNEAQ (reference sequence).

The chain recombines TRBV20-1 with TRBJ2-4; TCRdb designates TRBD1, a call that cannot be tested without DNA. CDR3 length: 17 residues. Germline V gene lookup returns CDR1 DFQATT and CDR2 SNEGSKA (reference sequence). This CDR3 is CSAPEGQMGVAKNIQYF.

The gene calls are TRBV28 and TRBJ2-7; lacking DNA, the TRBD1 call made by TCRdb goes unchecked. CDR3 length: 13 residues. From germline, CDR1 is MDHEN and CDR2 SYDVKM. The CDR3 loop is CASSPLGGYEQYF.

V and J are TRBV7-6 and TRBJ2-7. The CDR3 is 13 residues long. The germline V gene encodes CDR1 SGHVS and CDR2 FNYEAQ. The CDR3 sequence is CASSQPYGSEQYF.

V is TRBV20-1 and J is TRBJ1-5; TCRdb designates TRBD1, a call that cannot be tested without DNA. The germline gives CDR1 DFQATT, CDR2 SNEGSKA (reference sequence). This CDR3 comprises 13 residues. The CDR3 is CSAIRGSGQPQHF.

The chain recombines TRBV7-2 with TRBJ2-7; the TCRdb call, TRBD1, lacks DNA for checking. CDR1 SGHTA and CDR2 FQGNSA come from the germline V gene. The CDR3 runs to 15 residues. CDR3 loop: CASSLHGGAAYEQYF. Looking up the rest from reference TRBV7-2 and TRBJ2-7 gives the full variable domain: GAGVSQSPSNKVTEKGKDVELRCDPISGHTALYWYRQSLGQGLEFLIYFQGNSAPDKSGLPSDRFSAERTGGSVSTLTIQRTQQEDSAVYLCASSLHGGAAYEQYFGPGTRLTVT.

The genes are TRBV27 and TRBJ2-7. Germline V gene data show CDR1 as MNHEY and CDR2 as SMNVEV (reference sequence). The CDR3 runs to 14 residues. The CDR3 protein is CASSLVSSSYEQYF.

V and J are TRBV7-2 and TRBJ2-7; TCRdb returns TRBD1, unconfirmable since there is no DNA. The CDR3 is 16 amino acids. Germline V gene sequence: CDR1 SGHTA, CDR2 FQGNSA. CDR3 loop: CASSLAFSGGGYEQYF. The complete variable domain, with remaining parts taken from reference TRBV7-2 and TRBJ2-7, reads GAGVSQSPSNKVTEKGKDVELRCDPISGHTALYWYRQSLGQGLEFLIYFQGNSAPDKSGLPSDRFSAERTGGSVSTLTIQRTQQEDSAVYLCASSLAFSGGGYEQYFGPGTRLTVT.

V and J are TRBV27 and TRBJ1-2; the D call of TRBD1 rests on TCRdb alone, since no DNA is present to check it. The germline CDR1 and CDR2 sequences are MNHEY and SMNVEV (reference sequence). The CDR3 covers 15 residues. The CDR3 sequence: CASSWATGPNYGYTF.

The chain joins TRBV6-2 or TRBV6-3 to TRBJ2-5; TCRdb indicates TRBD1, and absent DNA this call remains unverified. In germline, CDR1 is MNHEY, CDR2 SVGEGT. There are 16 residues in the CDR3. CDR3 in amino acids: CASSSGPLGRQETQYF.

This rearrangement joins TRBV2 to TRBJ2-2; TCRdb calls TRBD1, which cannot be checked without DNA. The germline CDR1 and CDR2 sequences are SNHLY and FYNNEI. This CDR3 has 14 amino acids. CDR3 sequence: CASSQGAPTGELFF.

The chain is built from TRBV27 and TRBJ1-1. The germline CDR1 and CDR2 sequences are MNHEY and SMNVEV (reference sequence). This CDR3 is 14 amino acids long. CDR3 sequence: CASSLSGWNTEAFF.

The V and J genes are TRBV5-6 and TRBJ2-2; TCRdb indicates TRBD1, and absent DNA this call remains unverified. The CDR3 has 14 amino acids. In germline, CDR1 is SGHDT, CDR2 YYEEEE. The CDR3 loop is CASSIGQGTGELFF.

The J gene is TRBJ2-1, the V gene TRBV7-3; TCRdb lists TRBD1, though no DNA is available to test this call. CDR1 and CDR2 from the germline V gene are SGHTA and FQGTGA. This CDR3 comprises 12 residues. The CDR3 here is CASGLQGDEQFF.

The chain has TRBV28 and TRBJ2-1; TCRdb selects TRBD1, and the lack of DNA leaves this call unchecked. The CDR3 spans 13 residues. The germline CDR1 and CDR2 sequences are MDHEN and SYDVKM. The CDR3 sequence: CASSFSGNNEQFF.

This CDR3 reads CASSVGDWNQETQYF. The rearrangement uses TRBV9 and TRBJ2-5. This CDR3 has 15 residues. CDR1 SGDLS and CDR2 YYNGEE come from the germline V gene.

The chain uses TRBV28 and TRBJ2-2. The length of the CDR3 is 15 residues. Germline loops: CDR1 MDHEN, CDR2 SYDVKM. CDR3 region: CASRLESANTGELFF.

The J gene is TRBJ2-1, the V gene TRBV6-6; the D call of TRBD2 rests on TCRdb alone, since no DNA is present to check it. The CDR3 loop spans 17 amino acids. CDR1 and CDR2 from the germline V gene are MNHNY and SVGAGI (reference sequence). The CDR3 spells CASSYTRGGAVDNEQFF.

The chain employs TRBV10-2 and TRBJ2-5. This CDR3 has 14 amino acids. CDR1 is WSHSY, CDR2 SAAADI, per germline. The chain's CDR3 is CASSALVLQETQYF.

Here the CDR3 reads CAWSVLGLAYEQYF. V gene TRBV30 combines with J gene TRBJ2-7; TCRdb proposes TRBD2, but this gene call is untestable without DNA. This CDR3 comprises 14 residues. Germline V lookup: CDR1 GTSNPN, CDR2 SVGIG (reference sequence).